The T cell receptor beta chain described here comes from a study of T cell responses to AZD1222 COVID-19 vaccine. The table came from immunoSEQ multiplex PCR; TCRdb's copy has only in-frame clones and leaves some out. The sample yields 150,000 to 200,000 clones, over 85% seen once. Study-level findings and limits: Seropositive AZD1222 recipients at baseline numbered only five or six.

The CDR3 runs 12 residues. The V gene's germline CDR1 is DFQATT and CDR2 SNEGSKA (reference sequence). The V end lost 3 bases, the J end lost 4 bases, and 9 bases lay between the germline ends. About this clone: Its antigen is unknown.

The sequences come from peripheral blood, collected 28 days after the second dose of the MenACWY control vaccine. The clonotype was recovered from an adult who received the MenACWY meningococcal vaccine as a control. The V call is TRBV20-1, the J call TRBJ1-2, with D unresolved. The DNA of the CDR3 is TGCAGTGCTAGTTGGGGTCCCTATGGCTACACCTTC. Amino acids: CSASWGPYGYTF.